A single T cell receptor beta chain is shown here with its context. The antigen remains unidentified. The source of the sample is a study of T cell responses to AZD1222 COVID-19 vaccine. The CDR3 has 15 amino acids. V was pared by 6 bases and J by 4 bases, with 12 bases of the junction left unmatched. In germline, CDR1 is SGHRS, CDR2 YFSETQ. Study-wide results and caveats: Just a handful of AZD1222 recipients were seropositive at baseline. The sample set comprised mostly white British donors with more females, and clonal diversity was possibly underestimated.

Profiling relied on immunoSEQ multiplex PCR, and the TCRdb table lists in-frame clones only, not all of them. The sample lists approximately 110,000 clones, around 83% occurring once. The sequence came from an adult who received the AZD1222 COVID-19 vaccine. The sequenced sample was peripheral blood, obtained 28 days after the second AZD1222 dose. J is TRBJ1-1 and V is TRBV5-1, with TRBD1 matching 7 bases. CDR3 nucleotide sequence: TGCGCCAGCACCTCGGGAGGGGCAGGGGGCACTGAAGCTTTCTTT. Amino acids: CASTSGGAGGTEAFF.